The entry below describes one T cell receptor beta chain. Its specificity is not known. A single record per CDR3 protein comes from TCRdb applying MiXCR to the reads. The top ten hold roughly 17% of the sample, which has some 150,000 distinct CDR3 sequences, roughly 6.5% seen once. The record originates from a study of T cell repertoires in cytomegalovirus infection. Per the germline V gene, CDR1 is SGHRS and CDR2 is YFSETQ. V lost 2 bases and J lost 0, with 9 bases in between. This CDR3 is 15 amino acids long. Overall study results and limits: Summed frequency of shared TCR beta families picked out CMV carriers who also had the relevant HLA. In two of eight donors, the top clonotype was HLA-C-restricted CMV-specific.

The TCR comes from a human donor in good health (CMV status not recorded). Some clones in this sample may be carry-over from other donors' samples. The source material was PBMCs. The gene calls are TRBV5-1 and TRBJ2-1; weak D call: TRBD1 (5 bases). The CDR3 DNA is TGCGCCAGCAGCTTCCCTAGGGGCTCCTACAATGAGCAGTTCTTC. Its protein is CASSFPRGSYNEQFF.